The present TCR beta chain was sequenced within a study of cytomegalovirus exposure and HLA in healthy donors. Across the study: The study placed 70% to 85% of its approximately 400 genotyped donors in the Caucasian-associated ancestry cluster.

V was pared by 4 bases and J by 1 base, with 12 bases between. Germline V gene sequence: CDR1 SGHRS, CDR2 YFSETQ. The CDR3 has 15 amino acids. Primers for the PCR totalled 60 Vbeta and 13 Jbeta. Measured with immunoSEQ multiplex PCR; TCRdb has only the in-frame clones, and not every one. The table shows 150,000 to 200,000 clones, with approximately 85% occurring only once. Whole-study results and caveats: The authors later linked a missense DCLRE1C variant to TCR beta V- and J-gene trimming. An analysis done earlier found most TCR beta V segments productive about 87% or about 30% of the time.

Points on this clone: Its antigen is not identified.

Donors were ostensibly healthy at sampling, although undocumented immune exposures were probable. The chain is built from TRBV5-1 and TRBJ1-3; D gene ambiguous. The sequenced material came from PBMCs. The sequence was collected from a woman aged 45-60 years in good health and CMV-seronegative. The chain's CDR3 is CASSPSRLSGNTIYF. CDR3 sequence (DNA): TGCGCCAGCAGCCCATCCAGGCTTTCTGGAAACACCATATATTTT.